This T cell receptor (beta chain) was observed in a study of CD8+ T cells in alopecia areata. Study in general: Tofacitinib administration persisted for 6 to 18 months, succeeded by 6 months off drug.

The CDR3 is made up of 11 amino acids. Trimming cost V 7 bases and J 5 bases, with 9 bases left between them. Germline CDR1 reads SGDLS; CDR2 reads YYNGEE. Lesional scalp tissue (obtained by punch biopsy) and peripheral blood were collected from alopecia areata patients. Study results and caveats: Between patients, shared TCR sequences were less clear than in mice. This was possibly due in part to HLA diversity in the patient population.

On this clone: Its specificity is not known.

Extracted RNA was reverse transcribed, and the resulting cDNA served as sequencing template. Measured with immunoSEQ multiplex PCR; TCRdb has only the in-frame clones, and not every one. The data contain 140,000 to 150,000 clones, roughly 62% of them singletons. This clonotype was sampled from a human donor with alopecia areata. The chain uses TRBV9 and TRBJ1-1; D gene ambiguous. The sample was CD4+ T cells sorted from blood, taken at week 0. This CDR3 reads CASRGRTEAFF. CDR3 sequence (DNA): TGTGCCAGCCGAGGGAGGACTGAAGCTTTCTTT.